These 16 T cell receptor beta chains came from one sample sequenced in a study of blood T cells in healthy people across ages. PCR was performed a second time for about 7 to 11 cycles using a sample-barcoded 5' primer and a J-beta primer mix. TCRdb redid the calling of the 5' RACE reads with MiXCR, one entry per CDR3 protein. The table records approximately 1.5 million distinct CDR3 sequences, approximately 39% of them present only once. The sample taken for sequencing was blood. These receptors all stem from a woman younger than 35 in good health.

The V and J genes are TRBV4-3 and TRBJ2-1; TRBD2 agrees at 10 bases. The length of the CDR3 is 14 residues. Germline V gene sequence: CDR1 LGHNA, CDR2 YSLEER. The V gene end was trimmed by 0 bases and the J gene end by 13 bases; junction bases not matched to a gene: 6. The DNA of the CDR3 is TGCGCCAGCAGCCAAGAACAACTAGCGGGATCACAGTTCTTC. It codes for CASSQEQLAGSQFF.

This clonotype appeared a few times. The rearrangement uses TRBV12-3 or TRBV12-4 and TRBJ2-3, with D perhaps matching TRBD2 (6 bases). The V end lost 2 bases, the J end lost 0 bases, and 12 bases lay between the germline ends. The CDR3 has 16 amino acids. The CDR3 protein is CASSLYTSSSTDTQYF. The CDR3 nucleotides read TGTGCCAGCAGTTTATATACTAGCTCTAGCACAGATACGCAGTATTTT.

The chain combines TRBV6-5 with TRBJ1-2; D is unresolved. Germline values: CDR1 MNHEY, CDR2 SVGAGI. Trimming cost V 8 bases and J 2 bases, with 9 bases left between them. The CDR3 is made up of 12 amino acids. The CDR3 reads CASARANYGYTF. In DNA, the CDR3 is TGTGCCAGCGCTAGGGCGAACTATGGCTACACCTTC.

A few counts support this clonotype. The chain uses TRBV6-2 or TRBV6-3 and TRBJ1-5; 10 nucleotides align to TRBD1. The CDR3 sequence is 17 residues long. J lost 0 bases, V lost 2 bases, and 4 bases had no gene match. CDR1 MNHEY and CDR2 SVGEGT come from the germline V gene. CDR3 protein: CASSYPGQGHSNQPQHF. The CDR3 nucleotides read TGTGCCAGCAGTTACCCGGGACAGGGGCATAGCAATCAGCCCCAGCATTTT.

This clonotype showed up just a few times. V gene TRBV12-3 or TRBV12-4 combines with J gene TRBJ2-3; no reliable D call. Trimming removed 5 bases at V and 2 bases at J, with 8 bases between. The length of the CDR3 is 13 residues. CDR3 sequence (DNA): TGTGCCAGCAGTCTTCCCCACACAGATACGCAGTATTTT. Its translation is CASSLPHTDTQYF.

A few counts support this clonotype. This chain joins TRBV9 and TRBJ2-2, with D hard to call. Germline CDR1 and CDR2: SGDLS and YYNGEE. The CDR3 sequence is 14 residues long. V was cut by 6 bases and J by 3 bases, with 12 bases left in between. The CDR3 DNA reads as TGTGCCAGCATTGGCCCAAGACACACCGGGGAGCTGTTTTTT. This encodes CASIGPRHTGELFF.

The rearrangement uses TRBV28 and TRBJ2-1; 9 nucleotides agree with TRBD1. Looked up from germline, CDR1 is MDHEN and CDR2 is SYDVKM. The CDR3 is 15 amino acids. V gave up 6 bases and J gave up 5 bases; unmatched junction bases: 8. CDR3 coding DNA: TGTGCCAGCAGCCACAACAGGGGGCGGCACAATGAGCAGTTCTTC. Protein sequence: CASSHNRGRHNEQFF.

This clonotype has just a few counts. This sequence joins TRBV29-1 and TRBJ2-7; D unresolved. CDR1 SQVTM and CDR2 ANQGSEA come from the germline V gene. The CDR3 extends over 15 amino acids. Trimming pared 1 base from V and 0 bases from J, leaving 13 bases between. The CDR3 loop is CSVEVTVVGSYEQYF. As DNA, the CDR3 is TGCAGCGTTGAAGTAACCGTGGTAGGCTCCTACGAGCAGTACTTC.

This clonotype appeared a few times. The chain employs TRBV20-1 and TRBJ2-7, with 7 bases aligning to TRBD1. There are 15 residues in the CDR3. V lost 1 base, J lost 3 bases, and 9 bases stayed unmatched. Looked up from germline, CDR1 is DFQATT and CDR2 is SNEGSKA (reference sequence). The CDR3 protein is CSARVPGQMVYEQYF. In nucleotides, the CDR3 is TGCAGTGCTAGAGTCCCGGGACAGATGGTCTACGAGCAGTACTTC.

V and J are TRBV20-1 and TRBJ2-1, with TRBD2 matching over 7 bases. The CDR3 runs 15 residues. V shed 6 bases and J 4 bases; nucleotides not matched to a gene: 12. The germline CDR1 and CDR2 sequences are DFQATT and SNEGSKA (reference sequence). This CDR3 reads CSAMVPGGGYNEQFF. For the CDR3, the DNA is TGCAGTGCCATGGTCCCTGGCGGGGGATACAATGAGCAGTTCTTC.

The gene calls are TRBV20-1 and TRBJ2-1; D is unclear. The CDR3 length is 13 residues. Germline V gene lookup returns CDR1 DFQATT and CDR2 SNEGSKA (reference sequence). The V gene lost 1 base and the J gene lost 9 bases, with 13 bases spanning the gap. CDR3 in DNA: TGCAGTGCTAGAGGTTCCCGCTGGGGTGAGCAGTTCTTC. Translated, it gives CSARGSRWGEQFF.

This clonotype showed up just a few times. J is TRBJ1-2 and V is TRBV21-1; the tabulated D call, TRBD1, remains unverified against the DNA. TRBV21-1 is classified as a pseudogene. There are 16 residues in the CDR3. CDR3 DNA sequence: TGTGCCAGCAGCAAGGACAAGAATACCCCAGCCTATGGCTACACCTTC. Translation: CASSKDKNTPAYGYTF.

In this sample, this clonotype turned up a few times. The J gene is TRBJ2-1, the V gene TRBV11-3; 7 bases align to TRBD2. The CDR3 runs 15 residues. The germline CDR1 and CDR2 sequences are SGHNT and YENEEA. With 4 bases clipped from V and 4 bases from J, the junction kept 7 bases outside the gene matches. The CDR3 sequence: CASSSQRDLYNEQFF. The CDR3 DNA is TGTGCCAGCAGCTCCCAGCGGGATCTTTACAATGAGCAGTTCTTC.

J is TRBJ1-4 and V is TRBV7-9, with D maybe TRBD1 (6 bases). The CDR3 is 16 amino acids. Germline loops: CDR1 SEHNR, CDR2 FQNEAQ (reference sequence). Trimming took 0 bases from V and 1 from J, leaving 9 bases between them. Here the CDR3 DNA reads TGTGCCAGCAGCTTAGCGGGGGGCGGAACTAATGAAAAACTGTTTTTT. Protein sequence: CASSLAGGGTNEKLFF.

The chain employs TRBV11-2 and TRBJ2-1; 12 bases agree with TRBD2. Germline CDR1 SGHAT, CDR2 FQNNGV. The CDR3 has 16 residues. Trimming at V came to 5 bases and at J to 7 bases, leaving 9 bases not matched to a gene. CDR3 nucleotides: TGTGCCAGCAGCACCCTAGCGGGAGGGCCTGAAAATGAGCAGTTCTTC. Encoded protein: CASSTLAGGPENEQFF.

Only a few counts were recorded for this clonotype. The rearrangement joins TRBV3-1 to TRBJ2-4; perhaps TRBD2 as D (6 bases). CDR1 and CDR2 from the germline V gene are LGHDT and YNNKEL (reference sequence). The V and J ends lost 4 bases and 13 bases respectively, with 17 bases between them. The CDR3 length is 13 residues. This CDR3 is CASSLRGGGEQYF. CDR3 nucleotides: TGTGCCAGCAGCCTCCGGGGAGGTGGTGAGCAGTACTTC.